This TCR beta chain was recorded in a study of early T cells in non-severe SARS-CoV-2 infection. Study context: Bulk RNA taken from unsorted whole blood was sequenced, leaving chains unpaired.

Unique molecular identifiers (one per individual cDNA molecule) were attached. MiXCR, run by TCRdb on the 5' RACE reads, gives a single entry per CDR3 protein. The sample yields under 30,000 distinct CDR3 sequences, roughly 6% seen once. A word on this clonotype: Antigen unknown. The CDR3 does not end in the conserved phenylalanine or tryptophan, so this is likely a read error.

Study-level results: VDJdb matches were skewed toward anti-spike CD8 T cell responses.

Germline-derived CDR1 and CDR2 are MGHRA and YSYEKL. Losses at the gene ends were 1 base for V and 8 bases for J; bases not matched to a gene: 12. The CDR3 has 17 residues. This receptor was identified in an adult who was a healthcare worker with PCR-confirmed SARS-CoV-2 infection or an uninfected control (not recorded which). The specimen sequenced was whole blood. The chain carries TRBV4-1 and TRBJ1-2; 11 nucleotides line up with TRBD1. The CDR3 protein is CASSQGGLGQGARGYTL. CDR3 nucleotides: TGCGCCAGCAGCCAAGGCGGTTTAGGACAGGGGGCGCGGGGCTACACCTTG.